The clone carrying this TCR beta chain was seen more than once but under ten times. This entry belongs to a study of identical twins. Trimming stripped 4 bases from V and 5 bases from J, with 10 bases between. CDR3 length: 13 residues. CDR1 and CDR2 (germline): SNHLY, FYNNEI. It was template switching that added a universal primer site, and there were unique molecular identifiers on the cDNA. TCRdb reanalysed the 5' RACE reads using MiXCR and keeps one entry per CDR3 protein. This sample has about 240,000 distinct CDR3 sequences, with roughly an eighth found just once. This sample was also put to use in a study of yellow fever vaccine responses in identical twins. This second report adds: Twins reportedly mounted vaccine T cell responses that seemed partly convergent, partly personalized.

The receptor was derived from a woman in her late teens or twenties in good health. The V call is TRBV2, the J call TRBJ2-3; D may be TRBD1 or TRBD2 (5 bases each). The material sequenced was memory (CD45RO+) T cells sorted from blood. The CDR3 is CASSGQRVDTQYF. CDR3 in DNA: TGTGCCAGCAGTGGACAGAGGGTAGATACGCAGTATTTT.